These 10 T cell receptor beta chains originate from one sample sequenced in a study of cytomegalovirus exposure and HLA in healthy donors. Amplification used 60 Vbeta primers and 13 Jbeta primers. Here immunoSEQ multiplex PCR was the method, and the copy in TCRdb shows in-frame clones only, minus some. There are around 130,000 clones in the sample, with around 1.5% held by the top ten. The sample taken for sequencing was PBMCs. The receptors come from a woman between 40 and 50 years old in good health and CMV-seronegative.

This rearrangement joins TRBV7-2 to TRBJ2-4; D is undetermined. V lost 1 base and J 6 bases, leaving 13 bases between the germline ends. This CDR3 contains 15 residues. Germline V gives CDR1 SGHTA, CDR2 FQGNSA. The CDR3 region is CASSLDGGYSNIQYF. In DNA form, the CDR3 reads TGTGCCAGCAGCTTAGACGGCGGATACTCAAACATTCAGTACTTC.

The chain couples TRBV9 to TRBJ2-3; 10 nucleotides align to TRBD2. The germline V gene has CDR1 SGDLS and CDR2 YYNGEE. The CDR3 is 14 amino acids. V dropped 5 bases and J dropped 6; count of bases not matched to a gene: 6. CDR3 sequence reads: CASSSSGGRDTQYF. The CDR3 DNA reads as TGTGCCAGCAGTAGTAGCGGGGGGCGTGATACGCAGTATTTT.

The V call is TRBV7-6, the J call TRBJ2-6; D possibly corresponds to TRBD1 (6 bases). This CDR3 comprises 19 residues. The V end was cut by 2 bases, the J end by 0 bases, with 17 bases between. Germline lookup yields CDR1 SGHVS and CDR2 FNYEAQ. As DNA, the CDR3 is TGTGCCAGCAGCTTATTGGCCGGACAGATTAACTCTGGGGCCAACGTCCTGACTTTC. Amino acid sequence: CASSLLAGQINSGANVLTF.

This chain connects TRBV11-2 to TRBJ2-3, with 14 bases matching TRBD2. Losses at the gene ends were 5 bases for V and 5 bases for J; bases not matched to a gene: 6. Germline V gene data show CDR1 as SGHAT and CDR2 as FQNNGV. This CDR3 region has 16 residues. CDR3 residues: CASSRRLAGGQDTQYF. The CDR3 DNA is TGTGCCAGCAGCCGTAGACTAGCGGGGGGGCAAGATACGCAGTATTTT.

The V and J genes are TRBV5-4 and TRBJ2-1, with 14 bases that match TRBD2. Trimming removed 0 bases from V and 8 bases from J; junction bases left unmatched: 1. The CDR3 contains 15 residues. Germline assignment: CDR1 SGHNT and CDR2 YYREEE (reference sequence). This chain's CDR3 is CASSLGLAGGDEQFF. The CDR3 nucleotides are TGTGCCAGCAGCTTGGGACTAGCGGGGGGGGATGAGCAGTTCTTC.

The V call is TRBV18, the J call TRBJ1-1; TRBD1 is a possible D gene (5 bases). The CDR3 has 14 residues. Germline V gene data show CDR1 as KGHSH and CDR2 as LQKENI. Trimming removed 2 bases from V and 4 bases from J, with 11 bases in between. The CDR3 nucleotides are TGTGCCAGCTCACCAAGGCGGGACGTCACTGAAGCTTTCTTT. It codes for CASSPRRDVTEAFF. The whole variable domain, filled in from reference TRBV18 and TRBJ1-1, reads NAGVMQNPRHLVRRRGQEARLRCSPMKGHSHVYWYRQLPEEGLKFMVYLQKENIIDESGMPKERFSAEFPKEGPSILRIQQVVRGDSAAYFCASSPRRDVTEAFFGQGTRLTVV.

The chain recombines TRBV5-6 with TRBJ2-3, with TRBD1 as a possible D gene (5 bases). This CDR3 is 11 amino acids long. The germline V and J ends were trimmed by 5 bases and 11 bases, with 12 bases remaining between them. Germline CDR1 and CDR2: SGHDT and YYEEEE. The CDR3 DNA follows: TGTGCCAGCAGTACAGGTCTCGGGCAGTATTTT. Encoded protein: CASSTGLGQYF. Full variable domain (remainder filled in from reference TRBV5-6 and TRBJ2-3): DAGVTQSPTHLIKTRGQQVTLRCSPKSGHDTVSWYQQALGQGPQFIFQYYEEEERQRGNFPDRFSGHQFPNYSSELNVNALLLGDSALYLCASSTGLGQYFGPGTRLTVL.

This chain joins TRBV27 and TRBJ1-2; D possibly corresponds to TRBD1 (5 bases). This CDR3 has 12 amino acids. Germline lookup yields CDR1 MNHEY and CDR2 SMNVEV (reference sequence). V was trimmed by 8 bases and J by 3 bases, leaving 10 bases between them. CDR3 in DNA: TGTGCCAGCGCAGGGAATTACTATGGCTACACCTTC. Translated, it gives CASAGNYYGYTF.

The chain recombines TRBV27 with TRBJ2-1; perhaps TRBD2 as D (5 bases). The V and J ends lost 4 bases and 3 bases respectively, with 7 bases between them. The CDR3 covers 13 residues. Germline values: CDR1 MNHEY, CDR2 SMNVEV (reference sequence). The CDR3 sequence is CASSSEGYNEQFF. The CDR3 coding sequence is TGTGCCAGCAGTTCTGAGGGCTACAATGAGCAGTTCTTC.

The chain combines TRBV5-4 with TRBJ1-2, with TRBD1 matching over 9 bases. This CDR3 is 17 amino acids long. Looked up from germline, CDR1 is SGHNT and CDR2 is YYREEE (reference sequence). Unmatched junction bases numbered 12, after V lost 3 bases and J lost 3 bases. The CDR3 nucleotides are TGTGCCAGCAGCTCTAATCCCGGACAGGGGACATACTATGGCTACACCTTC. It is translated as CASSSNPGQGTYYGYTF.